A single sample is the source of the 30 T cell receptor beta chains below, sequenced in a study of blood T cell repertoires in COVID-19. Only in-frame clones appear in the TCRdb table, and some are missing; sequencing was by immunoSEQ multiplex PCR. The sample consists of around 100,000 clones, about 89% of them appearing once. Source material: peripheral blood. These receptors were taken from a woman younger than 45 with acute or convalescent COVID-19.

J is TRBJ2-3 and V is TRBV28; D remains ambiguous. The germline CDR1 and CDR2 sequences are MDHEN and SYDVKM. The CDR3 runs to 15 residues. V dropped 3 bases and J dropped 0 bases, with 10 bases sitting between them. Here the CDR3 reads CASSFMRISTDTQYF. CDR3 DNA: TGTGCCAGCAGTTTTATGAGGATTAGCACAGATACGCAGTATTTT.

The chain joins TRBV5-8 to TRBJ2-2; D is perhaps TRBD1 (6 bases). V was cut by 2 bases and J by 4 bases, with 9 bases left in between. The germline gives CDR1 SGHTS, CDR2 YDEGEE. The CDR3 is 14 amino acids. CDR3: CASSFGTFTGELFF. CDR3 DNA: TGTGCCAGCAGCTTCGGGACATTCACCGGGGAGCTGTTTTTT.

V usage is TRBV11-2 and J usage is TRBJ1-2, with D uncertain. The CDR3 totals 12 residues. CDR1 is SGHAT, CDR2 FQNNGV, per germline. V was trimmed by 5 bases and J by 8 bases, leaving 12 bases between them. The CDR3 region is CASSPSTPGYTF. Here the CDR3 DNA reads TGTGCCAGCAGCCCCTCTACCCCCGGCTACACCTTC.

This clone was detected once. V gene TRBV5-1 combines with J gene TRBJ2-1; TRBD1 might be the D (5 bases). The germline CDR1 and CDR2 sequences are SGHRS and YFSETQ. The CDR3 length is 14 residues. V lost 0 bases and J 7 bases, leaving 11 bases between the germline ends. The CDR3 sequence is CASSLEGPRNEQFF. The DNA for the CDR3 is TGCGCCAGCAGCTTGGAGGGGCCAAGGAATGAGCAGTTCTTC.

V usage is TRBV29-1 and J usage is TRBJ2-7; tentatively, D is TRBD1 (6 bases). The length of the CDR3 is 14 residues. Germline CDR1 and CDR2: SQVTM and ANQGSEA. V shed 2 bases and J shed 2 bases, with 13 bases lying between them. CDR3 DNA: TGCAGCGTTGAAAAGGTAGGACAGCCCTACGAGCAGTACTTC. Protein sequence: CSVEKVGQPYEQYF.

The rearrangement uses TRBV5-1 and TRBJ2-7; TRBD1 aligns across 8 bases. This CDR3 is 16 amino acids long. V trimming: 0 bases; J trimming: 5 bases; junction bases outside the gene matches: 10. The germline CDR1 and CDR2 sequences are SGHRS and YFSETQ. CDR3 loop: CASSLVFGQGANEQYF. The CDR3 bases are TGCGCCAGCAGCTTGGTGTTCGGGCAGGGGGCCAACGAGCAGTACTTC.

In this sample, this clone turned up once. CDR3 bases: TGTGCCAGCAGCTCTACCTTAACAGGGGGCTATGGCTACACCTTC. It encodes CASSSTLTGGYGYTF. J is TRBJ1-2 and V is TRBV5-6; 8 bases fit TRBD1. This CDR3 has 15 residues. The junction had 8 bases not matched to a gene; V was cut back by 3 bases and J by 4 bases. Germline CDR1 is SGHDT and CDR2 is YYEEEE.

The chain links TRBV18 to TRBJ1-5; TRBD1 aligns across 7 bases. Per the germline V gene, CDR1 is KGHSH and CDR2 is LQKENI. This CDR3 comprises 15 residues. With V trimmed by 3 bases and J by 3 bases, 5 bases remained unmatched. CDR3 nucleotides: TGTGCCAGCTCACCCGACGGACAGGCCAATCAGCCCCAGCATTTT. Residues: CASSPDGQANQPQHF.

The V gene is TRBV11-3, the J gene TRBJ2-7; 11 bases agree with TRBD1. Germline trimming cut 4 bases from V and 6 bases from J; bases unmatched to any gene: 17. Germline values: CDR1 SGHNT, CDR2 YENEEA. The CDR3 runs 18 residues. DNA for the CDR3: TGTGCCAGCAGCTCAAGGACAGGGGGCTTTCAACAGCAGAGCGAGCAGTACTTC. Protein product: CASSSRTGGFQQQSEQYF.

The chain employs TRBV7-9 and TRBJ2-7; D ambiguous. Germline CDR1 SEHNR, CDR2 FQNEAQ (reference sequence). V lost 5 bases and J 3 bases, leaving 11 bases between the germline ends. The CDR3 extends over 13 amino acids. The CDR3 loop is CASSPEFVYEQYF. The CDR3 bases are TGTGCCAGCAGCCCTGAGTTTGTCTACGAGCAGTACTTC.

This chain joins TRBV18 and TRBJ2-7; 7 bases align to TRBD1. The germline V gene has CDR1 KGHSH and CDR2 LQKENI. V was pared by 2 bases and J by 2 bases, with 3 bases of the junction left unmatched. The CDR3 consists of 14 residues. The CDR3 is CASSPDRVAYEQYF. The CDR3 DNA reads TGTGCCAGCTCACCAGACAGGGTGGCCTACGAGCAGTACTTC.

Only one count was recorded for this clone. The chain links TRBV12-3 or TRBV12-4 to TRBJ2-1, with unresolved D. This CDR3 has 11 amino acids. Deletions cut 4 bases from V and 5 bases from J, with 3 bases between. The CDR3 sequence: CASSYNNEQFF. The CDR3 nucleotides are TGTGCCAGCAGTTATAACAATGAGCAGTTCTTC.

The rearrangement joins TRBV9 to TRBJ1-2, with a possible D match to TRBD1 (6 bases). The length of the CDR3 is 15 residues. Looked up from germline, CDR1 is SGDLS and CDR2 is YYNGEE. V lost 0 bases and J 5 bases, leaving 14 bases between the germline ends. CDR3 sequence (DNA): TGTGCCAGCAGCGTAGTCGATGGGGGCCCGTATGGCTACACCTTC. Amino acid sequence: CASSVVDGGPYGYTF. The whole variable domain, filled in from reference TRBV9 and TRBJ1-2, reads DSGVTQTPKHLITATGQRVTLRCSPRSGDLSVYWYQQSLDQGLQFLIQYYNGEERAKGNILERFSAQQFPDLHSELNLSSLELGDSALYFCASSVVDGGPYGYTFGSGTRLTVV.

The chain carries TRBV6-6 and TRBJ1-6, with 8 bases lining up with TRBD1. CDR3 length: 16 amino acids. Germline CDR1 reads MNHNY; CDR2 reads SVGAGI (reference sequence). With 2 bases clipped from V and 9 bases from J, the junction kept 9 bases outside the gene matches. The CDR3, as DNA: TGTGCCAGCAGTTACATCGGGACAGGCGGCCTTTCACCCCTCCACTTT. It specifies CASSYIGTGGLSPLHF.

This clone was seen a single time. The chain links TRBV6-5 to TRBJ1-2; tentatively, D is TRBD1 (5 bases). The CDR3 length is 15 residues. With 7 bases removed from V and 3 bases from J, the gap between germline ends came to 18 bases. Germline CDR1 reads MNHEY; CDR2 reads SVGAGI. In DNA, the CDR3 is TGTGCCAGCAAGGATGAGACAGTCGGTGACTATGGCTACACCTTC. This encodes CASKDETVGDYGYTF.

The V call is TRBV5-1, the J call TRBJ1-1; D unresolved. The CDR3 is made up of 13 amino acids. V was clipped by 7 bases and J by 3 bases, with 13 bases between them. The germline gives CDR1 SGHRS, CDR2 YFSETQ. In DNA, the CDR3 is TGCGCCAGCCGACACTCCTCGGACACTGAAGCTTTCTTT. The encoded protein is CASRHSSDTEAFF.

This clone was recorded only once. The chain combines TRBV24-1 with TRBJ2-3; the match to TRBD2 covers 10 bases. The CDR3 loop spans 16 amino acids. V dropped 4 bases and J dropped 0; count of bases not matched to a gene: 3. CDR1 and CDR2 (germline): KGHDR, SFDVKD. For the CDR3, the DNA is TGTGCCACCAGTGACTGGACTAGCGGTAGCACAGATACGCAGTATTTT. Encoded protein: CATSDWTSGSTDTQYF.

The chain carries TRBV12-3 or TRBV12-4 and TRBJ1-1, with D hard to call. The length of the CDR3 is 13 residues. Deletions cut 1 base from V and 2 bases from J, with 5 bases between. Here the CDR3 DNA reads TGTGCCAGCAGTTTAGTTTATAACACTGAAGCTTTCTTT. Protein product: CASSLVYNTEAFF.

Concerning this clone: Additional DNA sequences in this sample encode the identical CDR3. The chain is built from TRBV19 and TRBJ2-7, with 8 nucleotides matching TRBD2. Germline CDR1 is LNHDA and CDR2 is SQIVND (reference sequence). With 5 bases clipped from V and 2 bases from J, the junction kept 5 bases outside the gene matches. The CDR3 loop spans 14 amino acids. CDR3 sequence: CASSPGLGAYEQYF. The CDR3 DNA follows: TGTGCCAGTAGTCCGGGACTAGGAGCCTACGAGCAGTACTTC.

The chain joins TRBV30 to TRBJ1-1; no clear D gene. This CDR3 spans 15 amino acids. Trimming removed 0 bases at V and 4 bases at J, with 15 bases between. CDR1 and CDR2 (germline): GTSNPN, SVGIG (reference sequence). The CDR3 reads CAWSVLGPGVTEAFF. The DNA of the CDR3 is TGTGCCTGGAGTGTACTAGGACCCGGAGTCACTGAAGCTTTCTTT.

The chain recombines TRBV20-1 with TRBJ2-4; no firm D call. Germline CDR1 and CDR2: DFQATT and SNEGSKA (reference sequence). Deletions cut 3 bases from V and 0 bases from J, with 6 bases between. This CDR3 has 13 amino acids. The CDR3 loop is CSASFIAKNIQYF. CDR3 bases: TGCAGTGCTAGTTTCATAGCCAAAAACATTCAGTACTTC.

This chain links TRBV12-5 with TRBJ1-5; D unresolved. Deletions cut 4 bases from V and 7 bases from J, with 17 bases between. CDR3 length: 15 amino acids. Germline CDR1 LGHNT, CDR2 FRNRAP. CDR3 bases: TGTGCTAGTGGTTCTGCCACAGTTACGAGCCAGCCCCAGCATTTT. It yields the protein CASGSATVTSQPQHF.

This chain connects TRBV11-2 to TRBJ1-2; no clear D. The CDR3 sequence is 13 residues long. Trimming cost V 5 bases and J 2 bases, with 9 bases left between them. Germline CDR1 is SGHAT and CDR2 is FQNNGV. As DNA, the CDR3 is TGTGCCAGCAGCCCCTATCGGAACTATGGCTACACCTTC. This translates into CASSPYRNYGYTF. Full variable domain (outside the CDR3, taken from reference TRBV11-2 and TRBJ1-2): EAGVAQSPRYKIIEKRQSVAFWCNPISGHATLYWYQQILGQGPKLLIQFQNNGVVDDSQLPKDRFSAERLKGVDSTLKIQPAKLEDSAVYLCASSPYRNYGYTFGSGTRLTVV.

The V gene is TRBV7-9, the J gene TRBJ2-3; 8 positions agree with TRBD1. There are 17 residues in the CDR3. V gave up 5 bases and J gave up 0 bases; unmatched junction bases: 10. The germline CDR1 and CDR2 sequences are SEHNR and FQNEAQ (reference sequence). The CDR3 sequence: CASSLPGTGTSTDTQYF. CDR3 in DNA: TGTGCCAGCAGCCTCCCGGGGACAGGAACTAGCACAGATACGCAGTATTTT.

This clone has just a few counts. V is TRBV7-3 and J is TRBJ2-1; D is possibly TRBD2 (7 bases). V was shortened by 5 bases and J by 13 bases, with 18 bases between the two germline ends. Germline assignment: CDR1 SGHTA and CDR2 FQGTGA. This CDR3 has 13 residues. The DNA for the CDR3 is TGTGCCAGCAGCCTCCGGGGGGCCTCGTTTCAGTTCTTC. It translates to CASSLRGASFQFF. Variable domain in full (rest from reference TRBV7-3 and TRBJ2-1): GAGVSQTPSNKVTEKGKYVELRCDPISGHTALYWYRQSLGQGPEFLIYFQGTGAADDSGLPNDRFFAVRPEGSVSTLKIQRTERGDSAVYLCASSLRGASFQFFGPGTRLTVL.

This clone appeared a single time. The chain joins TRBV27 to TRBJ2-2; the match to TRBD1 covers 10 bases. The germline V gene encodes CDR1 MNHEY and CDR2 SMNVEV (reference sequence). The CDR3 extends over 16 amino acids. Trimming at V came to 8 bases and at J to 6 bases, leaving 12 bases not matched to a gene. The CDR3: CASSGWGQGLAGELFF. The CDR3 DNA reads TGTGCCAGCTCGGGTTGGGGACAGGGGTTGGCCGGGGAGCTGTTTTTT.

The rearrangement joins TRBV3-1 (or the pseudogene TRBV3-2) to TRBJ2-3, with TRBD2 as a possible D gene (6 bases). The CDR3 length is 18 residues. CDR1 is LGHDT and CDR2 is YNNKEL in the germline V gene (reference sequence). The germline V and J ends were trimmed by 0 bases and 1 base, with 17 bases remaining between them. This CDR3 reads CASSQEGGGASGTDTQYF. The CDR3 nucleotides are TGTGCCAGCAGCCAAGAGGGGGGTGGGGCTAGCGGCACAGATACGCAGTATTTT.

This chain links TRBV20-1 with TRBJ2-1; 7 nucleotides line up with TRBD1. This CDR3 spans 14 amino acids. The germline CDR1 and CDR2 sequences are DFQATT and SNEGSKA (reference sequence). CDR3 protein: CSPSRGPSKGEQFF. In DNA, the CDR3 is TGCAGCCCTAGTAGGGGGCCTTCTAAGGGTGAGCAGTTCTTC.

Remarks on this clone: A single base separates this from a much larger clone, so it may be a read error. Other nucleotide sequences from this sample produce the same CDR3. The V gene is TRBV5-6, the J gene TRBJ2-2, with TRBD1 as a possible D gene (6 bases). Germline CDR1 and CDR2: SGHDT and YYEEEE. CDR3 length: 14 residues. The CDR3 protein is CASSQQGHTGELFF. For the CDR3, the DNA is TGTGCTAGCAGCCAACAGGGCCACACCGGGGAGCTGTTTTTT.

In this sample, this clone turned up once. This sequence joins TRBV11-2 and TRBJ2-7, with 8 bases lining up with TRBD1. J gave up 6 bases and V 3 bases, and 10 bases lay outside the gene matches. The CDR3 covers 15 residues. Germline assignment: CDR1 SGHAT and CDR2 FQNNGV. The DNA for the CDR3 is TGTGCCAGCAGCTTGGACGGGACAGGTTTCTTCGAGCAGTACTTC. Translating gives CASSLDGTGFFEQYF.